This is a list of T cell receptor beta chains from one sample in a study of T cell changes during pregnancy in multiple sclerosis. Here immunoSEQ multiplex PCR was the method, and the copy in TCRdb shows in-frame clones only, minus some. This table holds around 27,000 clones, around 94% found once. The sample consisted of CD4+ T cells from peripheral blood mononuclear cells, taken in the first trimester of pregnancy. The receptors were gathered from a female donor with multiple sclerosis, enrolled in a pregnancy study. Both conserved end residues are part of each CDR3. The D gene is left open where the match is weak. The size field is filled for only some rows; it gives once, few, many or a size class.

J gene: TRBJ1-1; V gene: TRBV11-2; D gene: -; clone size: -; CDR3 DNA: TGTGCCAGCAGCTTAGTTTGGGGAGTCACTGAAGCTTTCTTT; CDR3 protein: CASSLVWGVTEAFF
J gene: TRBJ2-2; V gene: TRBV29-1; D gene: -; clone size: -; CDR3 DNA: TGCAGCGTGCGGTCCAGGGGCGGCACCGGGGAGCTGTTTTTT; CDR3 protein: CSVRSRGGTGELFF
J gene: TRBJ1-1; V gene: TRBV6-5; D gene: -; clone size: -; CDR3 DNA: TGTGCCAGCAGTACCGAGGCCGCGCCGGACACTGAAGCTTTCTTT; CDR3 protein: CASSTEAAPDTEAFF
J gene: TRBJ2-5; V gene: TRBV5-1; D gene: -; clone size: -; CDR3 DNA: TGCGCCAGCAGCAAGGACAACGGGGGGCCGGGCGAGACCCAGTACTTC; CDR3 protein: CASSKDNGGPGETQYF
J gene: TRBJ1-5; V gene: TRBV4-3; D gene: TRBD1; clone size: few; CDR3 DNA: TGCGCCAGCAGCCAAGTCTGGACCCCGGGACAGGGGTATTGGAGCAATCAGCCCCAGCATTTT; CDR3 protein: CASSQVWTPGQGYWSNQPQHF
J gene: TRBJ2-5; V gene: TRBV5-8; D gene: -; clone size: -; CDR3 DNA: TGTGCCAGCAGCTTGCGCGTAAAAGAGACCCAGTACTTC; CDR3 protein: CASSLRVKETQYF
J gene: TRBJ2-7; V gene: TRBV19; D gene: -; clone size: medium-sized; CDR3 DNA: TGTGCCAGTAGTGTATCGGGACTCACCACCTACGAGCAGTACTTC; CDR3 protein: CASSVSGLTTYEQYF
J gene: TRBJ2-4; V gene: TRBV5-1; D gene: -; clone size: -; CDR3 DNA: TGCGCCAGCAGCCGTGACAGTCTAGCCAAAAACATTCAGTACTTC; CDR3 protein: CASSRDSLAKNIQYF
J gene: TRBJ2-7; V gene: TRBV4-1; D gene: TRBD1; clone size: -; CDR3 DNA: TGCGCCAGCAGCCCTCTCCGGGACAGGGGTCCCTACGAGCAGTACTTC; CDR3 protein: CASSPLRDRGPYEQYF
J gene: TRBJ2-3; V gene: TRBV6-5; D gene: TRBD1; clone size: -; CDR3 DNA: TGTGCCAGCAGTTACAGGACAGGGGGAATAGATACGCAGTATTTT; CDR3 protein: CASSYRTGGIDTQYF
J gene: TRBJ1-4; V gene: TRBV18; D gene: TRBD1; clone size: -; CDR3 DNA: TGTGCCAGCTCACCACGTCGACAGGGCCATAATGAAAAACTGTTTTTT; CDR3 protein: CASSPRRQGHNEKLFF
J gene: TRBJ1-2; V gene: TRBV28; D gene: -; clone size: -; CDR3 DNA: TGTGCCAGCAGTCCCCTATCCCGGTCAGGAACTAACTATGGCTACACCTTC; CDR3 protein: CASSPLSRSGTNYGYTF
J gene: TRBJ1-5; V gene: TRBV2; D gene: -; clone size: -; CDR3 DNA: TGTGCCAGCAGTGGGGGTACAGGGCTTCGCAATCAGCCCCAGCATTTT; CDR3 protein: CASSGGTGLRNQPQHF
J gene: TRBJ2-1; V gene: TRBV27; D gene: -; clone size: -; CDR3 DNA: TGTGCCAGCAGTTTTCTAGCGCAAGGGACCTACAATGAGCAGTTCTTC; CDR3 protein: CASSFLAQGTYNEQFF
J gene: TRBJ2-3; V gene: TRBV5-1; D gene: -; clone size: -; CDR3 DNA: TGCGCCAGCAGCCTCGGGACATCGGACGGCACAGATACGCAGTATTTT; CDR3 protein: CASSLGTSDGTDTQYF
J gene: TRBJ2-2; V gene: TRBV5-5; D gene: -; clone size: -; CDR3 DNA: TGTGCCAGCAGCTTCTTGGCTCAGGTTACCGGGGAGCTGTTTTTT; CDR3 protein: CASSFLAQVTGELFF
J gene: TRBJ2-7; V gene: TRBV7-9; D gene: -; clone size: -; CDR3 DNA: TGTGCCAGCAGCTCCGCAGGGGTCGGGGAGCAGTACTTC; CDR3 protein: CASSSAGVGEQYF
J gene: TRBJ1-2; V gene: TRBV6-5; D gene: -; clone size: -; CDR3 DNA: TGTGCCAGCAGTTACGACAGCTCGCATGGCTACACCTTC; CDR3 protein: CASSYDSSHGYTF
J gene: TRBJ1-4; V gene: TRBV7-8; D gene: TRBD1; clone size: once; CDR3 DNA: TGTGCCAGCAGCCTGAGAGGACAGGGGGCGGGGAAACTGTTTTTT; CDR3 protein: CASSLRGQGAGKLFF
J gene: TRBJ2-1; V gene: TRBV7-3; D gene: TRBD2; clone size: few; CDR3 DNA: TGTGCCAGCAGCTTAGCGGGGGGGCTAAATGAGCAGTTCTTC; CDR3 protein: CASSLAGGLNEQFF
J gene: TRBJ1-1; V gene: TRBV7-3; D gene: TRBD1; clone size: -; CDR3 DNA: TGTGCCAGCAGGGTGGACAGGCAGAACACTGAAGCTTTCTTT; CDR3 protein: CASRVDRQNTEAFF
J gene: TRBJ2-1; V gene: TRBV2; D gene: -; clone size: -; CDR3 DNA: TGTGCCAGCAGCGACCTTACAGGGAGCTCCTACAATGAGCAGTTCTTC; CDR3 protein: CASSDLTGSSYNEQFF
J gene: TRBJ1-1; V gene: TRBV10-3; D gene: TRBD1; clone size: -; CDR3 DNA: TGTGCCACCTCGACAGGGGAGGACACTGAAGCTTTCTTT; CDR3 protein: CATSTGEDTEAFF
J gene: TRBJ1-2; V gene: TRBV10-2; D gene: -; clone size: -; CDR3 DNA: TGCGCCAGCAGTGCCCTAACAGGCCTCCTTAACTATGGCTACACCTTC; CDR3 protein: CASSALTGLLNYGYTF
J gene: TRBJ2-6; V gene: TRBV7-7; D gene: -; clone size: -; CDR3 DNA: TGTGCCAGCAGCCTTATTTGGCCACAAAGTCGGGCCAACGTCCTGACTTTC; CDR3 protein: CASSLIWPQSRANVLTF
J gene: TRBJ1-5; V gene: TRBV4-2; D gene: -; clone size: -; CDR3 DNA: TGTGCCAGCAGCCAAGATGGGCAGGGCAATCAGCCCCAGCATTTT; CDR3 protein: CASSQDGQGNQPQHF
J gene: TRBJ2-1; V gene: TRBV7-5; D gene: -; clone size: once; CDR3 DNA: TGTGCCAGAAGGACGTGGAGGTTTTCGGGGTCCTCCTACAATGAGCAGTTCTTC; CDR3 protein: CARRTWRFSGSSYNEQFF
J gene: TRBJ1-5; V gene: TRBV9; D gene: -; clone size: -; CDR3 DNA: TGTGCCAGCAGCGTAGGTCCGAATCAGCCCCAGCATTTT; CDR3 protein: CASSVGPNQPQHF
J gene: TRBJ1-1; V gene: TRBV7-9; D gene: TRBD1; clone size: -; CDR3 DNA: TGTGCCAGCAGCTTAGGGGACAGGGCCAACGTACCGAACACTGAAGCTTTCTTT; CDR3 protein: CASSLGDRANVPNTEAFF
J gene: TRBJ2-1; V gene: TRBV4-1; D gene: -; clone size: -; CDR3 DNA: TGCGCCAGCAGCCAACGCCGGGGCTACAATGAGCAGTTCTTC; CDR3 protein: CASSQRRGYNEQFF
J gene: TRBJ1-5; V gene: TRBV30; D gene: -; clone size: once; CDR3 DNA: TGTGCCTGGAGTGCGGGGGGAGGCAATCAGCCCCAGCATTTT; CDR3 protein: CAWSAGGGNQPQHF
J gene: TRBJ2-3; V gene: TRBV5-5; D gene: -; clone size: -; CDR3 DNA: TGTGCCTCCATGGACGCGGGCGCGGCAGATACGCAGTATTTT; CDR3 protein: CASMDAGAADTQYF
J gene: TRBJ2-5; V gene: TRBV7-8; D gene: -; clone size: -; CDR3 DNA: TGTGCCAGCAGCTTAGTCAGGGGTGGACAAGAGACCCAGTACTTC; CDR3 protein: CASSLVRGGQETQYF
J gene: TRBJ2-5; V gene: TRBV7-8; D gene: TRBD2; clone size: -; CDR3 DNA: TGTGCCAGCAGCCTACGGAGACTAGCGGGGGGGCCAATGACGAAGACCCAGTACTTC; CDR3 protein: CASSLRRLAGGPMTKTQYF
J gene: TRBJ1-4; V gene: TRBV6-5; D gene: -; clone size: -; CDR3 DNA: TGTGCCAGCAGTCCCTATGCAGGGAGGTATGAAAAACTGTTTTTT; CDR3 protein: CASSPYAGRYEKLFF
J gene: TRBJ2-1; V gene: TRBV5-1; D gene: -; clone size: -; CDR3 DNA: TGCGCCAGCAGCCCTTCGGGCGGGAATAATGAGCAGTTCTTC; CDR3 protein: CASSPSGGNNEQFF